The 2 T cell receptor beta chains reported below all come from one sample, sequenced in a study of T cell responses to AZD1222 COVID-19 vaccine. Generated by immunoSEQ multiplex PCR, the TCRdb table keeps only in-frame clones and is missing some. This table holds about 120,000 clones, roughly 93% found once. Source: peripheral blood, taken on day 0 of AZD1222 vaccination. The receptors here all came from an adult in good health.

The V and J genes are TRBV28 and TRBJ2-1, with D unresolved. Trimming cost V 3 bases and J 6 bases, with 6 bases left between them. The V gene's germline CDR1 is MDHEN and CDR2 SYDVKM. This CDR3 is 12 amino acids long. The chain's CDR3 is CASSFLGNEQFF. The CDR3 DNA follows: TGTGCCAGCAGTTTTTTGGGCAATGAGCAGTTCTTC. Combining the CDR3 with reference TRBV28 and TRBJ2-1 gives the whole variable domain DVKVTQSSRYLVKRTGEKVFLECVQDMDHENMFWYRQDPGLGLRLIYFSYDVKMKEKGDIPEGYSVSREKKERFSLILESASTNQTSMYLCASSFLGNEQFFGPGTRLTVL.

The CDR3 sequence is CASRGGRYSNQPQHF. In DNA form, the CDR3 reads TGTGCCAGTAGAGGTGGACGGTATAGCAATCAGCCCCAGCATTTT. The rearrangement uses TRBV19 and TRBJ1-5; D is ambiguous. The germline V and J ends were trimmed by 6 bases and 0 bases, with 12 bases remaining between them. Germline-derived CDR1 and CDR2 are LNHDA and SQIVND (reference sequence). The CDR3 has 15 residues.